This passage covers 22 T cell receptor beta chains from one sample sequenced in a study of CD8+ T cells in alopecia areata. Sequencing relied on a cDNA template that was reverse transcribed from extracted RNA. Libraries were prepared by immunoSEQ multiplex PCR; TCRdb keeps only in-frame clonotypes and omits some of them. The data show about 200,000 clones, nearly 60% seen once. The sample's treatment: oral pan-JAK inhibitor, 5-10 mg twice daily. This sample comprised CD4+ T cells sorted from blood, obtained at week 24, from a patient treated with tofacitinib. These receptors were collected from a human donor with alopecia areata.

J is TRBJ2-3 and V is TRBV4-3, with TRBD2 matching 10 bases. Looked up from germline, CDR1 is LGHNA and CDR2 is YSLEER. V trimming: 0 bases; J trimming: 3 bases; junction bases outside the gene matches: 12. The CDR3 runs 19 residues. DNA of the CDR3: TGCGCCAGCAGCCAAGACTTTGGTAGCGGGGGGAGTGTGACAGATACGCAGTATTTT. It yields the protein CASSQDFGSGGSVTDTQYF.

The chain is built from TRBV20-1 and TRBJ1-2; D is ambiguous. This CDR3 comprises 11 residues. V was trimmed by 7 bases and J by 1 base, leaving 7 bases between them. The germline gives CDR1 DFQATT, CDR2 SNEGSKA (reference sequence). The chain's CDR3 is CSGFDNYGYTF. Written as DNA, the CDR3 is TGCAGTGGATTTGATAACTATGGCTACACCTTC.

The CDR3 nucleotides are TGTGCCAGCAGCCAACCGGGTGGGCAAGAGACCCAGTACTTC. Its protein is CASSQPGGQETQYF. V usage is TRBV7-2 and J usage is TRBJ2-5; D gene uncertain. The CDR3 consists of 14 residues. Trimming left V 5 bases short and J 2 bases short, with 12 bases between. CDR1 and CDR2 from the germline V gene are SGHTA and FQGNSA.

The chain is built from TRBV25-1 and TRBJ2-3, with D possibly TRBD1 on 6 matching bases. Germline V gene data show CDR1 as MGHDK and CDR2 as SYGVNS. CDR3 length: 14 residues. V lost 3 bases and J 6 bases, leaving 13 bases between the germline ends. CDR3 sequence: CASSDGQISDTQYF. The CDR3 DNA follows: TGTGCCAGCAGTGACGGACAGATCTCCGATACGCAGTATTTT.

The chain uses TRBV5-1 and TRBJ2-2, with a tentative D call TRBD2 (6 bases). V lost 4 bases, J lost 7 bases, and 23 bases lay in between. CDR1 and CDR2 (germline): SGHRS, YFSETQ. The CDR3 covers 17 residues. CDR3 nucleotide sequence: TGCGCCAGCAGCACGTCAACTAGCCCGAGTGGGGTCGGGGAGCTGTTTTTT. It encodes CASSTSTSPSGVGELFF.

The count of this clone is one. The chain employs TRBV5-1 and TRBJ2-2; D ambiguous. Germline lookup yields CDR1 SGHRS and CDR2 YFSETQ. The CDR3 is made up of 13 amino acids. Trimming shortened V by 0 bases and J by 8 bases, and 8 bases separated the two germline ends. CDR3 sequence reads: CASSLEARGELFF. The CDR3 DNA reads TGCGCCAGCAGCTTGGAAGCACGGGGGGAGCTGTTTTTT.

The rearrangement links TRBV4-1 to TRBJ1-6; D unresolved. This CDR3 spans 15 amino acids. Germline V gene lookup returns CDR1 MGHRA and CDR2 YSYEKL. V lost 0 bases, J lost 8 bases, and 11 bases lay in between. The CDR3 bases are TGCGCCAGCAGCCAAGATTTACCTTCCTATTCACCCCTCCACTTT. Translation: CASSQDLPSYSPLHF.

J is TRBJ1-1 and V is TRBV6-5; D is unresolved. This CDR3 is built from 14 residues. CDR1 MNHEY and CDR2 SVGAGI come from the germline V gene. V was trimmed by 8 bases and J by 0 bases, leaving 13 bases between them. The CDR3 reads CASQNARLNTEAFF. The CDR3 DNA reads as TGTGCCAGCCAAAATGCACGATTGAACACTGAAGCTTTCTTT.

This clone was seen a handful of times. This rearrangement joins TRBV28 to TRBJ1-5; D unclear. The V gene's germline CDR1 is MDHEN and CDR2 SYDVKM. The CDR3 extends over 15 amino acids. Trimming pared 4 bases from V and 6 bases from J, leaving 16 bases between. CDR3 sequence reads: CASSSRRARGQPQHF. The CDR3 DNA sequence: TGTGCCAGCAGTTCCAGGCGGGCGCGGGGTCAGCCCCAGCATTTT.

The CDR3: CSATLFAEAFF. Written as DNA, the CDR3 is TGCAGTGCTACCCTATTTGCTGAAGCTTTCTTT. The gene calls are TRBV20-1 and TRBJ1-1, with D hard to call. The germline V and J ends were trimmed by 4 bases and 6 bases, with 9 bases remaining between them. The CDR3 sequence is 11 residues long. The germline CDR1 and CDR2 sequences are DFQATT and SNEGSKA (reference sequence).

This clone was detected once. The gene calls are TRBV7-2 and TRBJ1-1, with D perhaps TRBD1 (5 bases). The CDR3 extends over 16 amino acids. The germline V and J ends were trimmed by 3 bases and 5 bases, with 19 bases remaining between them. Germline V gives CDR1 SGHTA, CDR2 FQGNSA. CDR3 coding DNA: TGTGCCAGCAGCTTCACCTCCGGGCCGGGGGGTACTGAAGCTTTCTTT. Protein sequence: CASSFTSGPGGTEAFF.

V gene TRBV5-1 combines with J gene TRBJ2-1, with D perhaps matching TRBD2 (5 bases). Germline V gives CDR1 SGHRS, CDR2 YFSETQ. V lost 5 bases and J lost 0, with 18 bases in between. There are 17 residues in the CDR3. CDR3 DNA: TGCGCCAGCAGGCGTGAGGCGGGCGTGAGCTCCTACAATGAGCAGTTCTTC. Its translation is CASRREAGVSSYNEQFF. The full variable domain, completed using reference TRBV5-1 and TRBJ2-1, is KAGVTQTPRYLIKTRGQQVTLSCSPISGHRSVSWYQQTPGQGLQFLFEYFSETQRNKGNFPGRFSGRQFSNSRSEMNVSTLELGDSALYLCASRREAGVSSYNEQFFGPGTRLTVL.

The rearrangement uses TRBV10-3 and TRBJ1-2; tentative D call: TRBD1 (5 bases). Trimming cost V 6 bases and J 0 bases, with 17 bases left between them. Germline V gene data show CDR1 as ENHRY and CDR2 as SYGVKD. This CDR3 is 16 amino acids long. CDR3 residues: CAISLPGTASNYGYTF. The CDR3 DNA follows: TGTGCCATCAGCTTACCCGGGACGGCCTCTAACTATGGCTACACCTTC.

This clone was recorded a few times. This chain uses TRBV5-4 with TRBJ2-1, with TRBD1 matching 8 bases. The germline V gene encodes CDR1 SGHNT and CDR2 YYREEE (reference sequence). The CDR3 has 15 residues. V shed 6 bases and J 2 bases; nucleotides not matched to a gene: 7. CDR3 protein: CASINRGTAYNEQFF. DNA of the CDR3: TGTGCCAGCATCAACAGGGGGACTGCCTACAATGAGCAGTTCTTC.

This clone appeared once. At the DNA level, this CDR3 is encoded by other sequences in the same sample as well. V gene TRBV5-1 combines with J gene TRBJ2-2; no firm D call. Germline V gene sequence: CDR1 SGHRS, CDR2 YFSETQ. Between the trimmed V and J ends, which lost 0 bases and 6 bases, there was a span of 3 bases. The CDR3 totals 12 residues. The CDR3 sequence: CASSLGSGELFF. In nucleotides, the CDR3 is TGCGCCAGCAGCTTGGGTTCCGGGGAGCTGTTTTTT.

This clone occurred a few times. Here the CDR3 DNA reads TGTGCCAGCAGACGATTCAGCGGGAGGGGTAGCACCGGGGAGCTGTTTTTT. It is translated as CASRRFSGRGSTGELFF. V and J are TRBV27 and TRBJ2-2, with TRBD2 identical over 10 bases. The length of the CDR3 is 17 residues. Per germline, CDR1 MNHEY and CDR2 SMNVEV (reference sequence). The J segment lost 4 bases and the V segment lost 6 bases, leaving 11 bases of the junction unmatched.

The chain employs TRBV7-2 and TRBJ2-3; TRBD2 might be the D (6 bases). Deletions cut 1 base from V and 2 bases from J, with 13 bases between. The CDR3 contains 16 residues. Germline V lookup: CDR1 SGHTA, CDR2 FQGNSA. CDR3 coding DNA: TGTGCCAGCAGCTTAGGGGGCGGCGGGAACACAGATACGCAGTATTTT. Translating it yields CASSLGGGGNTDTQYF.

The rearrangement links TRBV20-1 to TRBJ2-1, with D uncertain. Trimming removed 1 base from V and 11 bases from J, with 9 bases in between. The CDR3 has 11 amino acids. The germline V gene encodes CDR1 DFQATT and CDR2 SNEGSKA (reference sequence). The CDR3 coding sequence is TGCAGTGCTAGAGTCCAGCCGAAGCAGTTCTTC. It is translated as CSARVQPKQFF.

The genes are TRBV25-1 and TRBJ2-7; 12 nucleotides align to TRBD1. The CDR3 consists of 17 residues. The V gene end was trimmed by 5 bases and the J gene end by 5 bases; junction bases not matched to a gene: 13. Germline CDR1 is MGHDK and CDR2 is SYGVNS. CDR3 protein: CASSSHLRDRGQDEQYF. CDR3 nucleotide sequence: TGTGCCAGCAGTTCCCACCTCCGGGACAGGGGGCAAGACGAGCAGTACTTC.

The chain couples TRBV27 to TRBJ2-5; 9 positions agree with TRBD1. The CDR3 runs 15 residues. The J segment lost 5 bases and the V segment lost 0 bases, leaving 4 bases of the junction unmatched. Per germline, CDR1 MNHEY and CDR2 SMNVEV (reference sequence). The DNA for the CDR3 is TGTGCCAGCAGTTTATCGGGGACAGGGCAGGAGACCCAGTACTTC. This gives the protein CASSLSGTGQETQYF.

The J gene is TRBJ1-2, the V gene TRBV7-2, with 7 positions matching TRBD1. Per the germline V gene, CDR1 is SGHTA and CDR2 is FQGNSA. Trimming cost V 11 bases and J 1 base; bases outside gene matches: 10. This CDR3 contains 14 residues. For the CDR3, the DNA is TGTGCCTCCAGCCGGGACAGAAATAACTATGGCTACACCTTC. Translating it yields CASSRDRNNYGYTF.

The chain recombines TRBV28 with TRBJ2-5, with D unresolved. The CDR3 sequence is 13 residues long. V was shortened by 3 bases and J by 2 bases, with 7 bases between the two germline ends. Looked up from germline, CDR1 is MDHEN and CDR2 is SYDVKM. The CDR3 reads CASSFGLQETQYF. The CDR3 nucleotides read TGTGCCAGCAGTTTCGGTCTGCAAGAGACCCAGTACTTC.